A single sample gave rise to the 27 T cell receptor beta chains below, sequenced in a study of vaccination and CD4 T cells after COVID-19. Antigens for these TCRs are unknown. Documented treatment: approximately nine-day PBMC culture with coronavirus spike peptide pools or control peptides (ViraFEST assay). Oncomine TCR Beta short-read sequencing was applied to DNA from cultured CD4+ T cells. Each CDR3 protein gets one entry after TCRdb re-called the PCR reads with MiXCR. The repertoire includes fewer than 20,000 distinct CDR3 sequences, about 45% of them detected once, and 7.3% sits in the top ten. Sequenced material: CD4+ T cells from blood, cultured in vitro, taken after SARS-CoV-2 vaccination. These receptors were taken from a human donor who had recovered from COVID-19.

This clonotype has a handful of counts. The V call is TRBV7-2, the J call TRBJ1-1; 8 positions agree with TRBD1. The V gene's germline CDR1 is SGHTA and CDR2 FQGNSA. The CDR3 extends over 13 amino acids. V gave up 5 bases and J gave up 4 bases; unmatched junction bases: 3. CDR3 nucleotide sequence: TGTGCCAGCAGCACTGACAGGGGCACTGAAGCTTTCTTT. As protein: CASSTDRGTEAFF.

The V gene is TRBV7-9, the J gene TRBJ1-1; D unclear. V was cut by 1 base and J by 1 base, with 7 bases left in between. Germline V gene sequence: CDR1 SEHNR, CDR2 FQNEAQ (reference sequence). CDR3 length: 14 residues. The CDR3 DNA follows: TGTGCCAGCAGCTTAGGTTCGAGGAACACTGAAGCTTTCTTT. Protein product: CASSLGSRNTEAFF.

As concerns this clonotype: Possible read error: a much larger clone is one base away. The J gene is TRBJ2-4, the V gene TRBV19; 10 bases match TRBD1. The germline V gene encodes CDR1 LNHDA and CDR2 SQIVND (reference sequence). The CDR3 contains 18 residues. V dropped 3 bases and J dropped 3; count of bases not matched to a gene: 11. CDR3 nucleotides: TGTGCCAGTAGTATGAAGACAGGGGGCAAAGACGGCAAAAACATTCAGTACTTC. As protein: CASSMKTGGKDGKNIQYF.

V usage is TRBV20-1 and J usage is TRBJ1-5, with 10 positions matching TRBD1. This CDR3 is built from 16 residues. CDR1 and CDR2 (germline): DFQATT, SNEGSKA (reference sequence). V lost 5 bases and J lost 5; bases outside the gene matches: 12. CDR3 loop: CSAARQGASSDQPQHF. The CDR3 bases are TGCAGTGCTGCAAGACAGGGGGCTTCAAGCGATCAGCCCCAGCATTTT.

A few counts support this clonotype. The chain combines TRBV28 with TRBJ1-5; perhaps TRBD1 as D (5 bases). CDR1 MDHEN and CDR2 SYDVKM come from the germline V gene. The V and J ends lost 2 bases and 6 bases respectively, with 14 bases between them. This CDR3 region has 15 residues. CDR3 sequence reads: CASSLEDGRGQPQHF. The CDR3 DNA reads TGTGCCAGCAGTTTAGAGGATGGGAGGGGTCAGCCCCAGCATTTT.

This clonotype has more than one count but fewer than ten. The chain combines TRBV6-4 with TRBJ2-1; 11 nucleotides align to TRBD1. J gave up 6 bases and V 2 bases, and 0 bases lay outside the gene matches. The CDR3 consists of 14 residues. Per germline, CDR1 MRHNA and CDR2 SNTAGT. The CDR3 bases are TGTGCCAGCAGTGACGGGACAGGGGGCAATGAGCAGTTCTTC. This encodes CASSDGTGGNEQFF.

This clonotype was recorded a few times. The chain links TRBV28 to TRBJ1-5, with D tentatively TRBD1 (6 bases). V was clipped by 7 bases and J by 2 bases, with 12 bases between them. Germline CDR1 reads MDHEN; CDR2 reads SYDVKM. The CDR3 spans 14 residues. The CDR3 here is CASTNPGGNQPQHF. The CDR3 bases are TGTGCCAGCACAAACCCAGGGGGCAATCAGCCCCAGCATTTT. Combining the CDR3 with reference TRBV28 and TRBJ1-5 gives the whole variable domain DVKVTQSSRYLVKRTGEKVFLECVQDMDHENMFWYRQDPGLGLRLIYFSYDVKMKEKGDIPEGYSVSREKKERFSLILESASTNQTSMYLCASTNPGGNQPQHFGDGTRLSIL.

CDR3 in amino acids: CASSYSKQTYNSPLHF. Written as DNA, the CDR3 is TGTGCCAGCAGTTACTCGAAACAGACCTATAATTCACCCCTCCACTTT. This rearrangement joins TRBV6-5 to TRBJ1-6; D ambiguous. Trimming removed 0 bases from V and 2 bases from J, with 8 bases in between. Germline CDR1 and CDR2: MNHEY and SVGAGI. The CDR3 length is 16 residues.

This clonotype has just a few counts. The chain joins TRBV6-1 to TRBJ2-7; possible D gene TRBD2, 5 bases. Germline-derived CDR1 and CDR2 are MNHNS and SASEGT. The CDR3 spans 15 residues. Trimming left V 4 bases short and J 6 bases short, with 19 bases between. The CDR3 nucleotides are TGTGCCAGCAGTGTAAAACCGGGAAGCTGGCTCGAGCAGTACTTC. Translating it yields CASSVKPGSWLEQYF.

This rearrangement joins TRBV29-1 to TRBJ2-5; no reliable D call. There are 16 residues in the CDR3. Trimming stripped 0 bases from V and 4 bases from J, with 18 bases between. In germline, CDR1 is SQVTM, CDR2 ANQGSEA. The CDR3: CSVEDRYTRPGETQYF. Here the CDR3 DNA reads TGCAGCGTTGAAGATCGCTATACACGCCCCGGAGAGACCCAGTACTTC.

The chain recombines TRBV5-1 with TRBJ2-2; 8 nucleotides line up with TRBD1. The V and J ends lost 4 bases and 6 bases, in that order; junction bases with no gene match: 8. The CDR3 extends over 15 amino acids. Germline V gene data show CDR1 as SGHRS and CDR2 as YFSETQ. CDR3 loop: CASSPGQGVSGELFF. The CDR3 DNA is TGCGCCAGCAGCCCAGGACAGGGTGTATCCGGGGAGCTGTTTTTT. The whole variable domain, remainder taken from reference TRBV5-1 and TRBJ2-2, is KAGVTQTPRYLIKTRGQQVTLSCSPISGHRSVSWYQQTPGQGLQFLFEYFSETQRNKGNFPGRFSGRQFSNSRSEMNVSTLELGDSALYLCASSPGQGVSGELFFGEGSRLTVL.

This CDR3 is CASSFTGYGYTF. CDR3 nucleotides: TGTGCCAGCAGTTTTACAGGCTATGGCTACACCTTC. The chain combines TRBV27 with TRBJ1-2; possibly TRBD1 for D (5 bases). This CDR3 contains 12 residues. Germline assignment: CDR1 MNHEY and CDR2 SMNVEV (reference sequence). V lost 3 bases, J lost 4 bases, and 6 bases lay in between.

This clonotype was detected a few times. This chain uses TRBV20-1 with TRBJ2-3; 14 bases fit TRBD2. Germline-derived CDR1 and CDR2 are DFQATT and SNEGSKA (reference sequence). This CDR3 spans 15 amino acids. J gave up 5 bases and V 5 bases, and 6 bases lay outside the gene matches. The CDR3 sequence: CSALGTSGRGDTQYF. For the CDR3, the DNA is TGCAGTGCTCTTGGGACTAGCGGGAGAGGAGATACGCAGTATTTT.

This clonotype was picked up a small number of times. The rearrangement links TRBV6-2 or TRBV6-3 to TRBJ1-3, with 7 bases matching TRBD1. Looked up from germline, CDR1 is MNHEY and CDR2 is SVGEGT. This CDR3 comprises 16 residues. V shed 5 bases and J 0 bases; nucleotides not matched to a gene: 7. The DNA of the CDR3 is TGTGCCAGCAGTCTTCGACAGGGACTCTCTGGAAACACCATATATTTT. It codes for CASSLRQGLSGNTIYF.

V usage is TRBV18 and J usage is TRBJ2-7; 9 bases are shared with TRBD1. V gave up 3 bases and J gave up 4 bases; unmatched junction bases: 4. The CDR3 extends over 14 amino acids. CDR1 is KGHSH and CDR2 is LQKENI in the germline V gene. Written as DNA, the CDR3 is TGTGCCAGCTCACCTGGGGACAGGGTATACGAGCAGTACTTC. This translates into CASSPGDRVYEQYF.

By sample fraction, this clonotype is medium-sized. The chain combines TRBV6-5 with TRBJ1-2; D not resolved. V gave up 2 bases and J gave up 6 bases, with 10 bases separating them. The germline CDR1 and CDR2 sequences are MNHEY and SVGAGI. This CDR3 has 13 amino acids. The CDR3 protein is CASSYNWVDGYTF. In DNA, the CDR3 is TGTGCCAGCAGTTACAATTGGGTGGATGGCTACACCTTC.

This clonotype occurred a few times. This chain uses TRBV7-3 with TRBJ2-3; D perhaps matches TRBD2 (6 bases). Trimming took off 5 bases at V and 2 bases at J, with 11 bases between the two ends. The V gene's germline CDR1 is SGHTA and CDR2 FQGTGA. The CDR3 covers 14 residues. This chain's CDR3 is CASSLIAATDTQYF. As DNA, the CDR3 is TGTGCCAGCAGCCTTATAGCGGCCACAGATACGCAGTATTTT.

This sequence joins TRBV4-2 and TRBJ1-5; possible D gene TRBD1, 5 bases. V dropped 0 bases and J dropped 4 bases, with 13 bases sitting between them. CDR3 length equals 16 residues. From germline, CDR1 is LGHNA and CDR2 YNFKEQ. The CDR3 DNA is TGTGCCAGCAGCCAAGACCCCAGGGTTACTAATCAGCCCCAGCATTTT. Translation: CASSQDPRVTNQPQHF.

The chain links TRBV19 to TRBJ1-1; 7 nucleotides match TRBD1. The J segment lost 3 bases and the V segment lost 5 bases, leaving 15 bases of the junction unmatched. The CDR3 has 17 residues. CDR1 LNHDA and CDR2 SQIVND come from the germline V gene (reference sequence). The CDR3 nucleotides are TGTGCCAGTAGTCCACCAATCCGGGACAGAATTTACACTGAAGCTTTCTTT. Amino acid sequence: CASSPPIRDRIYTEAFF.

This clonotype was counted once. This chain uses TRBV18 with TRBJ1-6, with D tentatively TRBD1 (6 bases). Germline lookup yields CDR1 KGHSH and CDR2 LQKENI. Trimming shortened V by 3 bases and J by 1 base, and 13 bases separated the two germline ends. The CDR3 has 17 amino acids. For the CDR3, the DNA is TGTGCCAGCTCACCGACAGGCCAACAGTCCTATAATTCACCCCTCCACTTT. Translation: CASSPTGQQSYNSPLHF.

This clonotype has only a few counts. The chain links TRBV6-1 to TRBJ2-1; 10 nucleotides agree with TRBD2. Germline CDR1 and CDR2: MNHNS and SASEGT. CDR3 length: 15 residues. Germline trimming cut 6 bases from V and 5 bases from J; bases unmatched to any gene: 7. The CDR3 DNA follows: TGTGCCAGCAGACCATGGACTAGCGGTAACAATGAGCAGTTCTTC. This encodes CASRPWTSGNNEQFF.

Only a few counts were recorded for this clonotype. The chain has TRBV20-1 and TRBJ1-3; D remains ambiguous. CDR1 is DFQATT and CDR2 is SNEGSKA in the germline V gene (reference sequence). Trimming removed 3 bases from V and 4 bases from J, with 10 bases in between. The CDR3 is made up of 13 amino acids. The CDR3 protein is CSASPTKGNTIYF. The CDR3 coding sequence is TGCAGTGCTAGCCCTACGAAGGGAAACACCATATATTTT.

Within the sample, this clonotype is medium-sized. The gene calls are TRBV11-3 and TRBJ2-3, with D hard to call. Trimming removed 8 bases from V and 3 bases from J, with 12 bases in between. CDR3 length: 13 amino acids. The germline V gene has CDR1 SGHNT and CDR2 YENEEA. The CDR3 sequence: CASGMSGTDTQYF. CDR3 DNA sequence: TGTGCCAGCGGGATGTCCGGGACAGATACGCAGTATTTT.

The rearrangement joins TRBV6-1 to TRBJ1-3, with TRBD1 as a possible D gene (5 bases). Germline assignment: CDR1 MNHNS and CDR2 SASEGT. V dropped 7 bases and J dropped 3 bases, with 22 bases sitting between them. The CDR3 contains 17 residues. Here the CDR3 reads CASNLDGGGLNGNTIYF. The CDR3, as DNA: TGTGCCAGCAACCTCGACGGTGGGGGTTTGAATGGAAACACCATATATTTT.

A few counts support this clonotype. The chain recombines TRBV28 with TRBJ1-2; no definite D call. Germline V gene sequence: CDR1 MDHEN, CDR2 SYDVKM. The CDR3 sequence is 12 residues long. With 3 bases removed from V and 3 bases from J, the gap between germline ends came to 5 bases. The CDR3 DNA is TGTGCCAGCAGTTTGCGGGACTATGGCTACACCTTC. This gives the protein CASSLRDYGYTF.

The chain has TRBV28 and TRBJ1-6; D might be TRBD1 (6 bases). The V end lost 6 bases, the J end lost 0 bases, and 12 bases lay between the germline ends. CDR1 and CDR2 (germline): MDHEN, SYDVKM. This CDR3 comprises 16 residues. The CDR3 coding sequence is TGTGCCAGCAGCAATCAGGGGAGCTCCTATAATTCACCCCTCCACTTT. Translating gives CASSNQGSSYNSPLHF.

The chain has TRBV6-1 and TRBJ1-3, with TRBD1 as a possible D gene (6 bases). Germline-derived CDR1 and CDR2 are MNHNS and SASEGT. The CDR3 contains 17 residues. Deletions cut 7 bases from V and 0 bases from J, with 19 bases between. In DNA, the CDR3 is TGTGCCAGCATCCGGGACAAGAATTCCTTCTCTGGAAACACCATATATTTT. Its translation is CASIRDKNSFSGNTIYF.